These 27 T cell receptor beta chains originate from one sample sequenced in a study of blood T cell repertoires in COVID-19. Generated by immunoSEQ multiplex PCR, the TCRdb table keeps only in-frame clones and is missing some. The sample shows approximately 300,000 clones, around nine tenths of them seen only once. The sample comprised peripheral blood. These TCRs come from a woman aged 50 to 60 with active or convalescent COVID-19.

This chain connects TRBV25-1 to TRBJ1-6; 10 nucleotides line up with TRBD1. Germline V CDR1 and CDR2: MGHDK, SYGVNS. The length of the CDR3 is 16 residues. The CDR3 sequence is CATGEGYGTGVSPLHF. The CDR3 DNA is TGTGCTACAGGGGAAGGATACGGGACAGGGGTCTCACCCCTCCACTTT.

CDR3 amino acids: CASSLLDFEKLFF. In nucleotides, the CDR3 is TGTGCCAGCAGTTTACTGGACTTCGAAAAACTGTTTTTT. This chain links TRBV27 with TRBJ1-4; D remains unclear. The CDR3 extends over 13 amino acids. Between the trimmed V and J ends, which lost 2 bases and 8 bases, there was a span of 9 bases. CDR1 is MNHEY, CDR2 SMNVEV, per germline (reference sequence).

This chain uses TRBV14 with TRBJ2-5, with D possibly being TRBD2 (5 bases). V was pared by 2 bases and J by 5 bases, with 21 bases between. The length of the CDR3 is 17 residues. The germline gives CDR1 SGHDN, CDR2 FVKESK. The CDR3 protein is CASSQSFSEFRGETQYF. The CDR3 nucleotides are TGTGCCAGCAGCCAATCCTTCTCGGAGTTCCGGGGTGAGACCCAGTACTTC.

The V and J genes are TRBV12-3 or TRBV12-4 and TRBJ1-1; D call uncertain. The V and J ends lost 5 bases and 1 base respectively, with 8 bases between them. The CDR3 runs 13 residues. The CDR3 region has the DNA TGTGCCAGCAGTCTATTAACGAACACTGAAGCTTTCTTT. It specifies CASSLLTNTEAFF.

The rearrangement uses TRBV7-3 and TRBJ2-3; 8 bases line up with TRBD1. Germline assignment: CDR1 SGHTA and CDR2 FQGTGA. The CDR3 loop spans 15 amino acids. Unmatched junction bases numbered 10, after V lost 1 base and J lost 10 bases. CDR3 in DNA: TGTGCCAGCAGCTTAAAGGGACAGGCTACTCCCTCGCAGTATTTT. Protein: CASSLKGQATPSQYF.

The rearrangement joins TRBV6-4 to TRBJ1-5; D is unclear. V lost 5 bases and J 4 bases, leaving 9 bases between the germline ends. The CDR3 is 13 amino acids. The germline V gene encodes CDR1 MRHNA and CDR2 SNTAGT. The CDR3 nucleotides read TGTGCCAGCAGTAGAGGGCTAAATCAGCCCCAGCATTTT. Translation gives CASSRGLNQPQHF.

This clone was seen once. The rearrangement uses TRBV6-5 and TRBJ1-4; the D gene is possibly TRBD1 (6 bases). The V end was cut by 4 bases, the J end by 7 bases, with 19 bases between. Germline lookup yields CDR1 MNHEY and CDR2 SVGAGI. The CDR3 consists of 16 residues. In nucleotides, the CDR3 is TGTGCCAGCAGTTCCATAGGGGGAGCCAAGCGTGAAAAACTGTTTTTT. Translating gives CASSSIGGAKREKLFF.

This rearrangement joins TRBV19 to TRBJ1-2; D is possibly TRBD1 (6 bases). The CDR3 runs 15 residues. V was cut by 3 bases and J by 7 bases, with 18 bases left in between. Looked up from germline, CDR1 is LNHDA and CDR2 is SQIVND (reference sequence). The CDR3 coding sequence is TGTGCCAGTAGTATCTCGGCGGACAGTGCCTCTGGCTACACCTTC. This encodes CASSISADSASGYTF.

Comments on this clone: At the DNA level, this CDR3 is encoded by other sequences in the same sample as well. V gene TRBV4-2 combines with J gene TRBJ2-1, with D maybe TRBD2 (6 bases). The CDR3 is 16 residues long. Germline-derived CDR1 and CDR2 are LGHNA and YNFKEQ. Trimming cost V 0 bases and J 1 base, with 10 bases left between them. DNA for the CDR3: TGTGCCAGCAGCCAAGATTTGGCGGGGTCCTACAATGAGCAGTTCTTC. This gives the protein CASSQDLAGSYNEQFF.

The V and J genes are TRBV7-6 and TRBJ1-2; 7 positions match TRBD1. The length of the CDR3 is 16 residues. Germline CDR1 reads SGHVS; CDR2 reads FNYEAQ. With V trimmed by 5 bases and J by 5 bases, 14 bases remained unmatched. CDR3 in amino acids: CASSQARDRREYGYTF. The CDR3 nucleotides read TGTGCCAGCAGCCAAGCCCGGGACAGAAGGGAGTATGGCTACACCTTC.

CDR3 nucleotide sequence: TGCGCCAGCAGCTTGACTCCCATTAGACAGAACTCTGGAAACACCATATATTTT. Amino acid sequence: CASSLTPIRQNSGNTIYF. This sequence joins TRBV5-1 and TRBJ1-3; TRBD1 is a possible D gene (5 bases). CDR3 length equals 18 residues. Germline loops: CDR1 SGHRS, CDR2 YFSETQ. V dropped 1 base and J dropped 0 bases, with 17 bases sitting between them.

V gene TRBV11-2 combines with J gene TRBJ1-2, with 7 bases aligning to TRBD1. Trimming removed 5 bases from V and 2 bases from J; junction bases left unmatched: 8. The germline V gene encodes CDR1 SGHAT and CDR2 FQNNGV. The CDR3 is made up of 15 amino acids. CDR3 sequence: CASSPTGTVNYGYTF. As DNA, the CDR3 is TGTGCCAGCAGCCCTACCGGGACAGTAAACTATGGCTACACCTTC. Drawing the rest from reference TRBV11-2 and TRBJ1-2, the complete variable domain is EAGVAQSPRYKIIEKRQSVAFWCNPISGHATLYWYQQILGQGPKLLIQFQNNGVVDDSQLPKDRFSAERLKGVDSTLKIQPAKLEDSAVYLCASSPTGTVNYGYTFGSGTRLTVV.

The chain combines TRBV2 with TRBJ2-7, with D perhaps matching TRBD1 (6 bases). The germline V gene has CDR1 SNHLY and CDR2 FYNNEI. V was trimmed by 6 bases and J by 3 bases, leaving 12 bases between them. This CDR3 has 13 amino acids. In nucleotides, the CDR3 is TGTGCCAGCAGCACAGGGTTTAGCTACGAGCAGTACTTC. Protein: CASSTGFSYEQYF. Variable domain in full (rest from reference TRBV2 and TRBJ2-7): EPEVTQTPSHQVTQMGQEVILRCVPISNHLYFYWYRQILGQKVEFLVSFYNNEISEKSEIFDDQFSVERPDGSNFTLKIRSTKLEDSAMYFCASSTGFSYEQYFGPGTRLTVT.

The chain has TRBV5-4 and TRBJ2-1, with D perhaps TRBD1 (6 bases). CDR1 is SGHNT and CDR2 is YYREEE in the germline V gene (reference sequence). V lost 3 bases, J lost 5 bases, and 12 bases lay in between. The CDR3 consists of 14 residues. In DNA form, the CDR3 reads TGTGCCAGCAGCTCCCTGGACAGAGACAATGAGCAGTTCTTC. Translating gives CASSSLDRDNEQFF.

CDR3 sequence: CASSYAAGGVYEQYF. The CDR3 DNA follows: TGTGCCAGCAGTTACGCAGCGGGAGGGGTCTACGAGCAGTACTTC. V and J are TRBV6-2 or TRBV6-3 and TRBJ2-7; TRBD2 matches at 10 bases. Trimming took 2 bases from V and 3 from J; bases not matched to a gene: 4. The CDR3 length is 15 residues. Germline assignment: CDR1 MNHEY and CDR2 SVGEGT.

The chain is built from TRBV24-1 and TRBJ2-1; possible D gene TRBD2, 6 bases. The CDR3 consists of 14 residues. Trimming removed 10 bases at V and 2 bases at J, with 14 bases between. CDR1 and CDR2 (germline): KGHDR, SFDVKD. CDR3 in amino acids: CATQRGGTYNEQFF. Here the CDR3 DNA reads TGTGCCACTCAAAGGGGCGGGACCTACAATGAGCAGTTCTTC.

The gene calls are TRBV25-1 and TRBJ1-5; no clear D. The CDR3 length is 13 residues. The germline V gene encodes CDR1 MGHDK and CDR2 SYGVNS. Trimming stripped 6 bases from V and 4 bases from J, with 10 bases between. The CDR3 here is CASSGGWNQPQHF. CDR3 bases: TGTGCCAGCAGCGGAGGGTGGAATCAGCCCCAGCATTTT.

This chain connects TRBV15 to TRBJ2-5; 12 nucleotides agree with TRBD2. Germline loops: CDR1 LNHNV, CDR2 YYDKDF (reference sequence). This CDR3 has 16 amino acids. Trimming at V came to 1 base and at J to 4 bases, leaving 4 bases not matched to a gene. CDR3 protein: CATSRVLAGGPETQYF. As DNA, the CDR3 is TGTGCCACCAGCAGAGTACTAGCGGGGGGCCCAGAGACCCAGTACTTC. The variable domain in full, with the rest retrieved from reference TRBV15 and TRBJ2-5, is DAMVIQNPRYQVTQFGKPVTLSCSQTLNHNVMYWYQQKSSQAPKLLFHYYDKDFNNEADTPDNFQSRRPNTSFCFLDIRSPGLGDTAMYLCATSRVLAGGPETQYFGPGTRLLVL.

The chain carries TRBV24-1 and TRBJ1-2; 10 positions match TRBD1. This CDR3 has 16 amino acids. The germline gives CDR1 KGHDR, CDR2 SFDVKD. V trimming: 5 bases; J trimming: 0 bases; junction bases outside the gene matches: 5. DNA of the CDR3: TGTGCCACCAGTGGCCCGGGACAGGGGACTAACTATGGCTACACCTTC. Its protein is CATSGPGQGTNYGYTF.

This clone was seen a handful of times. The V and J genes are TRBV18 and TRBJ1-5; 9 bases match TRBD1. This CDR3 spans 17 amino acids. CDR1 and CDR2 from the germline V gene are KGHSH and LQKENI. V shed 3 bases, J shed 9 bases, and the junction held 15 bases outside the gene matches. The CDR3 bases are TGTGCCAGCTCACCCCCGGGGACAGGGACGTCCGGTGGGCCCCAGCATTTT. Amino acid sequence: CASSPPGTGTSGGPQHF. The full variable domain, completed using reference TRBV18 and TRBJ1-5, is NAGVMQNPRHLVRRRGQEARLRCSPMKGHSHVYWYRQLPEEGLKFMVYLQKENIIDESGMPKERFSAEFPKEGPSILRIQQVVRGDSAAYFCASSPPGTGTSGGPQHFGDGTRLSIL.

The genes are TRBV10-3 and TRBJ1-4; possible D gene TRBD1, 6 bases. The CDR3 is 16 amino acids. V was shortened by 2 bases and J by 2 bases, with 12 bases between the two germline ends. The germline V gene encodes CDR1 ENHRY and CDR2 SYGVKD. The chain's CDR3 is CAISEDRPRTNEKLFF. The CDR3 DNA reads TGTGCCATCAGTGAGGACAGGCCCCGGACTAATGAAAAACTGTTTTTT.

This clone came up once. The chain links TRBV6-5 to TRBJ2-7; 7 nucleotides align to TRBD1. This CDR3 contains 12 residues. The V and J ends lost 4 bases and 6 bases, in that order; junction bases with no gene match: 3. The germline CDR1 and CDR2 sequences are MNHEY and SVGAGI. DNA of the CDR3: TGTGCCAGCAGTTGGGGGACAGTCGAGCAGTACTTC. Translating it yields CASSWGTVEQYF.

The chain is built from TRBV5-1 and TRBJ2-7; 9 bases are a match to TRBD2. Losses at the gene ends were 7 bases for V and 1 base for J; bases not matched to a gene: 18. The germline V gene has CDR1 SGHRS and CDR2 YFSETQ. The CDR3 has 18 residues. The DNA of the CDR3 is TGCGCCAGCGCGGCCGGTGGCGGGGGGGCCTGGAGGTCCTACGAGCAGTACTTC. It translates to CASAAGGGGAWRSYEQYF. Complete variable domain (other parts from reference TRBV5-1 and TRBJ2-7): KAGVTQTPRYLIKTRGQQVTLSCSPISGHRSVSWYQQTPGQGLQFLFEYFSETQRNKGNFPGRFSGRQFSNSRSEMNVSTLELGDSALYLCASAAGGGGAWRSYEQYFGPGTRLTVT.

This clone was counted at least ten times. The rearrangement joins TRBV6-6 to TRBJ1-1; TRBD1 matches at 8 bases. The CDR3 is 16 amino acids. Germline V lookup: CDR1 MNHNY, CDR2 SVGAGI (reference sequence). After removal of 10 bases from V and 5 bases from J, the junction contained 18 bases not matched to a gene. The CDR3, as DNA: TGTGCCACCACGACAGGGGCGAAGAGCCCGTATACTGAAGCTTTCTTT. As protein: CATTTGAKSPYTEAFF.

This chain joins TRBV20-1 and TRBJ1-2; no clear D gene. This CDR3 has 11 amino acids. Germline CDR1 and CDR2: DFQATT and SNEGSKA (reference sequence). With 0 bases removed from V and 10 bases from J, the gap between germline ends came to 9 bases. The CDR3: CSARDFPHYTF. The CDR3 coding sequence is TGCAGTGCTAGAGATTTTCCCCACTACACCTTC.

V usage is TRBV7-9 and J usage is TRBJ2-1; 9 nucleotides align to TRBD1. Trimming took 3 bases from V and 4 from J; bases not matched to a gene: 4. CDR3 length: 15 residues. Germline V gene sequence: CDR1 SEHNR, CDR2 FQNEAQ (reference sequence). CDR3 DNA: TGTGCCAGCAGCTTGGGACAGGGTATTTACAATGAGCAGTTCTTC. The encoded protein is CASSLGQGIYNEQFF. The full variable domain, completed using reference TRBV7-9 and TRBJ2-1, is DTGVSQNPRHKITKRGQNVTFRCDPISEHNRLYWYRQTLGQGPEFLTYFQNEAQLEKSRLLSDRFSAERPKGSFSTLEIQRTEQGDSAMYLCASSLGQGIYNEQFFGPGTRLTVL.

This chain uses TRBV30 with TRBJ1-5, with D possibly being TRBD1 (5 bases). Trimming removed 2 bases from V and 7 bases from J, with 15 bases in between. The V gene's germline CDR1 is GTSNPN and CDR2 SVGIG (reference sequence). The CDR3 covers 14 residues. CDR3 nucleotide sequence: TGTGCCTGGAGTCCCCTGGGGGGGACCCAGCCCCAGCATTTT. Translated, it gives CAWSPLGGTQPQHF.